This TCR beta chain derives from a study of Graves' ophthalmopathy and Graves' hyperthyroidism. General study points: The model achieved 70.59% sensitivity and roughly 72% specificity for ophthalmopathy progression.

The CDR3 contains 12 residues. V dropped 4 bases and J dropped 7 bases, with 8 bases sitting between them. CDR1 SGHVS and CDR2 FQNEAQ come from the germline V gene. There are many counts of this clonotype. What it binds is not known. Amplified TCR beta CDR3 regions were obtained using RNA transcripts as template. First-round RT-PCR used HTBI primers; second-round multiplex PCR followed. Using its own MiXCR run on the multiplex PCR reads, TCRdb lists one record per CDR3 protein. The table includes 300,000 to 400,000 distinct CDR3 sequences, about a sixth detected once. Patients newly diagnosed with hyperthyroidism, under 2 months' duration, were aged 18 to 65, the study reports. Serum thyroxine and TRAb, along with clinical symptoms, thyroid ultrasound and orbital computed tomography, were what diagnosis relied on.

This TCR was sampled from an adult woman with stable Graves' hyperthyroidism. The J gene is TRBJ2-4, the V gene TRBV7-8; D unresolved. The sequencing input was peripheral blood. CDR3 coding DNA: TGTGCCAGCAGCTCCCTAGGGAACATTCAGTACTTC. Amino acid sequence: CASSSLGNIQYF.